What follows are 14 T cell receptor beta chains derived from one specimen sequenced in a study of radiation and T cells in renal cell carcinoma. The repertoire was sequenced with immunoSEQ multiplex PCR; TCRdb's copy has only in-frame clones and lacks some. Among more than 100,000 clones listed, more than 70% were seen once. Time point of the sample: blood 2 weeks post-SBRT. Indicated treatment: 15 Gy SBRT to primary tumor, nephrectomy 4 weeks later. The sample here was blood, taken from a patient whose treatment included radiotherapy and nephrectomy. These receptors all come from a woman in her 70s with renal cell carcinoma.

CDR3: CASSLYLYNEQFF. For the CDR3, the DNA is TGTGCCAGCAGTTTATACCTATACAATGAGCAGTTCTTC. The V gene is TRBV27, the J gene TRBJ2-1, with no clear D. Between the trimmed V and J ends, which lost 1 base and 4 bases, there was a span of 5 bases. Germline V gene lookup returns CDR1 MNHEY and CDR2 SMNVEV (reference sequence). The CDR3 has 13 residues.

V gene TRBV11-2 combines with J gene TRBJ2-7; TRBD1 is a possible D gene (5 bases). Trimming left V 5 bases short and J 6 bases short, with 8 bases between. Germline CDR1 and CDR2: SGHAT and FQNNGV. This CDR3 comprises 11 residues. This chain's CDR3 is CASSQGVEQYF. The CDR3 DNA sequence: TGTGCCAGCAGCCAGGGTGTCGAGCAGTACTTC.

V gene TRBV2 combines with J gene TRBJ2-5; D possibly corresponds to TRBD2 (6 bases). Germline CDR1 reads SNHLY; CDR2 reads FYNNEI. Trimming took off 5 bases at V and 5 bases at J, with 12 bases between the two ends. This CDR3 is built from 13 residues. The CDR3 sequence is CASSFRLGETQYF. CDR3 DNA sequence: TGTGCCAGCAGTTTTCGACTAGGGGAGACCCAGTACTTC.

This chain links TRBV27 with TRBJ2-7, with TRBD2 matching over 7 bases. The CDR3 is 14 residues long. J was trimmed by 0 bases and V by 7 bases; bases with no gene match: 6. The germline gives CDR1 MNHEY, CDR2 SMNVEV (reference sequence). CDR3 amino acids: CASKRAGTSYEQYF. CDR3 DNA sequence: TGTGCCAGCAAACGAGCGGGGACCTCCTACGAGCAGTACTTC.

The CDR3: CATSRGQGVEDEAFF. The DNA of the CDR3 is TGTGCCACCAGCAGGGGACAGGGGGTCGAAGATGAAGCTTTCTTT. The rearrangement links TRBV15 to TRBJ1-1, with 11 bases fitting TRBD1. CDR1 is LNHNV and CDR2 is YYDKDF in the germline V gene (reference sequence). V was clipped by 3 bases and J by 7 bases; unmatched bases: 7. The CDR3 is made up of 15 amino acids. Full variable domain (outside the CDR3, taken from reference TRBV15 and TRBJ1-1): DAMVIQNPRYQVTQFGKPVTLSCSQTLNHNVMYWYQQKSSQAPKLLFHYYDKDFNNEADTPDNFQSRRPNTSFCFLDIRSPGLGDTAMYLCATSRGQGVEDEAFFGQGTRLTVV.

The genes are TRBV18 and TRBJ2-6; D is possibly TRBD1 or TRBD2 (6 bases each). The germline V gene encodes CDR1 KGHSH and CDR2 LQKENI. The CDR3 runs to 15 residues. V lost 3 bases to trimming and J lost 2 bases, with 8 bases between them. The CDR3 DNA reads TGTGCCAGCTCACCTGGGGGGCCTGGGGCCAACGTCCTGACTTTC. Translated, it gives CASSPGGPGANVLTF.

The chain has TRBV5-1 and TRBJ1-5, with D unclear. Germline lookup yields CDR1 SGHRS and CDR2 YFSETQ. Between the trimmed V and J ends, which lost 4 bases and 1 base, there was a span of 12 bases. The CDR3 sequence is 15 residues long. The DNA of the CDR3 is TGCGCCAGCAGCCTGGAGGCGGGGAGCAATCAGCCCCAGCATTTT. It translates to CASSLEAGSNQPQHF.

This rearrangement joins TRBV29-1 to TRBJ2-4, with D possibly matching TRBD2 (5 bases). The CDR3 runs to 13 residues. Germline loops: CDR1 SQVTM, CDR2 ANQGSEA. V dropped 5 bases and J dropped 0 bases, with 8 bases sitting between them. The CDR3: CSVSGVAKNIQYF. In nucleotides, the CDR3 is TGCAGCGTTAGCGGCGTAGCCAAAAACATTCAGTACTTC.

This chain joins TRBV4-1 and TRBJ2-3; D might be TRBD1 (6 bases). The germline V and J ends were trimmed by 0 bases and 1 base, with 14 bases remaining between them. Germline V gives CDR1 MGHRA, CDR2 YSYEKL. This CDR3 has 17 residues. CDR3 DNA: TGCGCCAGCAGCCAAGATGAGACAGGTGCAGGCACAGATACGCAGTATTTT. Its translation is CASSQDETGAGTDTQYF.

CDR3 sequence reads: CASSEREKGYGYTF. The DNA of the CDR3 is TGTGCCAGCAGTGAACGAGAGAAGGGCTATGGCTACACCTTC. This rearrangement joins TRBV2 to TRBJ1-2; no reliable D call. CDR3 length: 14 residues. The ends were cut back, 2 bases at V and 4 bases at J, with 11 bases in the middle. Looked up from germline, CDR1 is SNHLY and CDR2 is FYNNEI.

The CDR3 DNA reads TGTGCCAGCAGCTCCCGAGTCTATGGCTACACCTTC. Translation gives CASSSRVYGYTF. This sequence joins TRBV5-6 and TRBJ1-2; the D is unclear. The CDR3 consists of 12 residues. V was shortened by 3 bases and J by 4 bases, with 7 bases between the two germline ends. The germline V gene has CDR1 SGHDT and CDR2 YYEEEE.

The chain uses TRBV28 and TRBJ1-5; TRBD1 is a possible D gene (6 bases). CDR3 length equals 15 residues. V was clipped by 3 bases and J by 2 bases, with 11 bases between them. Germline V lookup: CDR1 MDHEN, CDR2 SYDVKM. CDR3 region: CASSLTGAGNQPQHF. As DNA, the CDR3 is TGTGCCAGCAGTTTGACGGGGGCAGGCAATCAGCCCCAGCATTTT.

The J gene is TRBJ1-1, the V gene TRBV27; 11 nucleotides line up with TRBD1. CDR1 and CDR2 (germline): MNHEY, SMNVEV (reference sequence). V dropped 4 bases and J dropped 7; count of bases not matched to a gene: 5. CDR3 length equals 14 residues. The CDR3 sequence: CASSSGQGAVEAFF. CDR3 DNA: TGTGCCAGCAGTTCCGGACAGGGGGCGGTTGAAGCTTTCTTT.

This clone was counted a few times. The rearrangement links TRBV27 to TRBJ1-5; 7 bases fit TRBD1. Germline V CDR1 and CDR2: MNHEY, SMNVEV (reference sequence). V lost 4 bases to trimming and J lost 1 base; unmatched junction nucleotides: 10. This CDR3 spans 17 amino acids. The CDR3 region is CASSYSSNRGSNQPQHF. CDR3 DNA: TGTGCCAGCAGTTACTCCTCCAACAGGGGAAGCAATCAGCCCCAGCATTTT.